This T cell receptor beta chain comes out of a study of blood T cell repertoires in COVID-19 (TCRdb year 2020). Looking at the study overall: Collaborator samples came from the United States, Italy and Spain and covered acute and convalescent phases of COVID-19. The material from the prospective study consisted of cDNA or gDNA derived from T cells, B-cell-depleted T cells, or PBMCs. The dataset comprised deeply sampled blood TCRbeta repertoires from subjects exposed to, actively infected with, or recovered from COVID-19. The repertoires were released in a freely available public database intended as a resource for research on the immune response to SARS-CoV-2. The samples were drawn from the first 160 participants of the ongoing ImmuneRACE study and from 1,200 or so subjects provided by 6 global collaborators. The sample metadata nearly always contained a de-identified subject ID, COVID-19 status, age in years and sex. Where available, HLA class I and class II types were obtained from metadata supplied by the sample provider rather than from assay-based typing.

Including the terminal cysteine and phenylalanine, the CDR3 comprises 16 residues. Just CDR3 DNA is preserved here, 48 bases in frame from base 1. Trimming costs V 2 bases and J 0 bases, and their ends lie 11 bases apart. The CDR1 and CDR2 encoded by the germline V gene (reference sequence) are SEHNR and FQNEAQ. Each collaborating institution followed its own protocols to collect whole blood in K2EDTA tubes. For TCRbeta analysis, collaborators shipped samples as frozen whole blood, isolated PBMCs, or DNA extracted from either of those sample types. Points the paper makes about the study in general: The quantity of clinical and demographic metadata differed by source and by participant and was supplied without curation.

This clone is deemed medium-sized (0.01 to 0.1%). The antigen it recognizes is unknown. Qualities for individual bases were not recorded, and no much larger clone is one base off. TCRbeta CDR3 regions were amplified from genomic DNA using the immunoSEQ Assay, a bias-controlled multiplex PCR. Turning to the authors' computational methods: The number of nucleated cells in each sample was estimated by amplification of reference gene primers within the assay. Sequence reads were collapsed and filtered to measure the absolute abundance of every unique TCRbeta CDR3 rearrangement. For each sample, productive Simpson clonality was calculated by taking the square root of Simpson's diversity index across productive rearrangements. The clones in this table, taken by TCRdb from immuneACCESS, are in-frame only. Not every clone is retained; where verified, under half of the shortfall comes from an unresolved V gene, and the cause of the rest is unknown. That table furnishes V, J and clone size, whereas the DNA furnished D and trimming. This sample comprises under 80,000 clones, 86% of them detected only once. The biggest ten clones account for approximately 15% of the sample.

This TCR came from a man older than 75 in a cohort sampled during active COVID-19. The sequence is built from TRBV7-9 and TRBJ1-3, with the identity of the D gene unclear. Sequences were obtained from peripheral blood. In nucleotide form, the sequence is TGTGCCAGCAGCTTAACCACGGGAGTCTCTGGAAACACCATATATTTT. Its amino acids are CASSLTTGVSGNTIYF.